What follows describes a single TCR beta chain. Isolated RNA was reverse transcribed into cDNA used as the sequencing template. Assay used: immunoSEQ multiplex PCR; TCRdb lists only in-frame clones, some missing. The sample has over 120,000 clones; around 51% are singletons. The data were taken from a study of CD8+ T cells in alopecia areata. The wider study: Tofacitinib was taken orally by treated patients, and the dose was 5 to 10 mg twice daily.

Germline V gene lookup returns CDR1 SNHLY and CDR2 FYNNEI. The CDR3 sequence is 13 residues long. Losses at the gene ends were 5 bases for V and 1 base for J; bases not matched to a gene: 1. Sample: CD4+ T cells sorted from blood, taken at week 0. The V call is TRBV2, the J call TRBJ2-7, with 8 bases matching TRBD1. The sequence derives from a human donor with alopecia areata. CDR3 sequence: CASSWDRSYEQYF. The CDR3 DNA reads TGTGCCAGCAGTTGGGACAGGTCCTACGAGCAGTACTTC.